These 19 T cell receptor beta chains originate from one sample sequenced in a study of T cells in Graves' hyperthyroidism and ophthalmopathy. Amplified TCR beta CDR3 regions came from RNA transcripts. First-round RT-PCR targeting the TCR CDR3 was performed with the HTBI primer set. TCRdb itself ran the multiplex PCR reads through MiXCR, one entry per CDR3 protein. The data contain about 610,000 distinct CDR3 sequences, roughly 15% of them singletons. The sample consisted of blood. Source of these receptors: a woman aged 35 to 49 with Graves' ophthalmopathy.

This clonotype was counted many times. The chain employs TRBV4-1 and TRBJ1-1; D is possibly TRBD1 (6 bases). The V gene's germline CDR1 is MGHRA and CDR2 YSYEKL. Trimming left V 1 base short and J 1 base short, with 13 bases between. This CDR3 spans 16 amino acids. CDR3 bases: TGCGCCAGCAGCCAAGTGCCAGGGGACCCGAACACTGAAGCTTTCTTT. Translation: CASSQVPGDPNTEAFF.

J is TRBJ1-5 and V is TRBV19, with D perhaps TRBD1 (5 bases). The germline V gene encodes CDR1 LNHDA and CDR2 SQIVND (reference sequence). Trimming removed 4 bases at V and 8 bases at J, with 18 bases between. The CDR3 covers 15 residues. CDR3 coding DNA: TGTGCCAGTAGTAGCCGGGACCGGGGCGCTGAGCCCCAGCATTTT. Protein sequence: CASSSRDRGAEPQHF. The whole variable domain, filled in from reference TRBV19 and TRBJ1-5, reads DGGITQSPKYLFRKEGQNVTLSCEQNLNHDAMYWYRQDPGQGLRLIYYSQIVNDFQKGDIAEGYSVSREKKESFPLTVTSAQKNPTAFYLCASSSRDRGAEPQHFGDGTRLSIL.

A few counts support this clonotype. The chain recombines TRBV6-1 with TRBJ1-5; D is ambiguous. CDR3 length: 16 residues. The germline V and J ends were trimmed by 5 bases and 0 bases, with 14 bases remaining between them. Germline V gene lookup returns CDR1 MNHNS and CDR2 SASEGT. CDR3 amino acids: CASSLKVPNSNQPQHF. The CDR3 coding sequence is TGTGCCAGCAGTCTCAAGGTGCCAAATAGCAATCAGCCCCAGCATTTT.

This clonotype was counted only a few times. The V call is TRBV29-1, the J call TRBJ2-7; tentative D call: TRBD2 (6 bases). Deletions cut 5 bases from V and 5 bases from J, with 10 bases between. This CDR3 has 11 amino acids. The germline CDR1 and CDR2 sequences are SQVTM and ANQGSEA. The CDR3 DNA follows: TGCAGCGTTCGGAGGGAAGACGAGCAGTACTTC. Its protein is CSVRREDEQYF.

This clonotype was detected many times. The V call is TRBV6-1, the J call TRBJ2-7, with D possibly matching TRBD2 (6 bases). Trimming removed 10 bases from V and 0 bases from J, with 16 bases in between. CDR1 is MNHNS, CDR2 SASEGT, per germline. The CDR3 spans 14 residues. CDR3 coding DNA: TGTGCCACCGCCTTACTAGCTTCCTCCTACGAGCAGTACTTC. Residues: CATALLASSYEQYF.

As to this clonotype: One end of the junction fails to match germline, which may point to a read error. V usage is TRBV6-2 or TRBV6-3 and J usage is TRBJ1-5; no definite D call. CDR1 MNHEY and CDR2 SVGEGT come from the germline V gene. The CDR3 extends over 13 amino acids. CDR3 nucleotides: TGTGCCATCAGTAGACCGATCAATCAGCCCCAGCATTTT. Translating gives CAISRPINQPQHF.

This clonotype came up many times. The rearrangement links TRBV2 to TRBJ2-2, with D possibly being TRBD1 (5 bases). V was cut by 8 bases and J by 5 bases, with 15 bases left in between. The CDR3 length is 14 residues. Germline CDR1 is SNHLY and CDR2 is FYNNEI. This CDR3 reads CASSSRKGTGELFF. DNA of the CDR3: TGTGCCAGCTCGTCGCGAAAGGGGACCGGGGAGCTGTTTTTT.

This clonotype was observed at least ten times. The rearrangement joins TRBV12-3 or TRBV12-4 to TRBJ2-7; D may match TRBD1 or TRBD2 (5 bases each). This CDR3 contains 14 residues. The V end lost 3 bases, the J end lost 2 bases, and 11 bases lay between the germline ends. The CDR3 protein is CASSFRDGPYEQYF. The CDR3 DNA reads TGTGCCAGCAGTTTCCGGGACGGACCCTACGAGCAGTACTTC.

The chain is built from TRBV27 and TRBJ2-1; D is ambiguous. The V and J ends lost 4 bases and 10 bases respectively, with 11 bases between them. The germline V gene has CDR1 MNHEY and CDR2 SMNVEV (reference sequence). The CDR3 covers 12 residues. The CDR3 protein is CASSSPLGEQFF. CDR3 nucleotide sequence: TGTGCCAGCAGTTCTCCCCTGGGGGAGCAGTTCTTC.

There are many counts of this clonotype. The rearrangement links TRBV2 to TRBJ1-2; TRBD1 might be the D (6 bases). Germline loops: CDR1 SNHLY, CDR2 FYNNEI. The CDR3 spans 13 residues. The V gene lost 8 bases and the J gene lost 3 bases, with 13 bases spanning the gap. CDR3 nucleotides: TGTGCCAGCTGGCGGGACACCGACTATGGCTACACCTTC. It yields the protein CASWRDTDYGYTF.

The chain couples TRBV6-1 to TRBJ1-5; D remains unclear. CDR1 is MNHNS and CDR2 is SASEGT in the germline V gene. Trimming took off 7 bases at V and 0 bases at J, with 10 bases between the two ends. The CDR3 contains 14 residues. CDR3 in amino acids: CASNRQLSNQPQHF. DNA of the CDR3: TGTGCCAGCAACCGGCAACTTAGCAATCAGCCCCAGCATTTT.

The CDR3 sequence: CASSIRGADTEAFF. The CDR3 DNA is TGTGCCAGTAGTATTCGGGGGGCTGACACTGAAGCTTTCTTT. The chain carries TRBV19 and TRBJ1-1, with D perhaps TRBD1 (6 bases). The V end was cut by 3 bases, the J end by 3 bases, with 11 bases between. Looked up from germline, CDR1 is LNHDA and CDR2 is SQIVND (reference sequence). The CDR3 has 14 residues.

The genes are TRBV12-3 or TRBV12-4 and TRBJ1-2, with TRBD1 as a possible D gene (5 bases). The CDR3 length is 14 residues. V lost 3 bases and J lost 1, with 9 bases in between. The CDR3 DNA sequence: TGTGCCAGCAGTTTCCATCAGGGTAACTATGGCTACACCTTC. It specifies CASSFHQGNYGYTF.

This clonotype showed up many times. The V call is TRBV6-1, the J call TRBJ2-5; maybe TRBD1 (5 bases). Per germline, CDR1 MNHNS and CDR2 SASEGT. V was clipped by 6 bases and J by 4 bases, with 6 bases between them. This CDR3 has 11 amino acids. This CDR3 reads CASRDIETQYF. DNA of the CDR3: TGTGCCAGCAGGGACATAGAGACCCAGTACTTC.

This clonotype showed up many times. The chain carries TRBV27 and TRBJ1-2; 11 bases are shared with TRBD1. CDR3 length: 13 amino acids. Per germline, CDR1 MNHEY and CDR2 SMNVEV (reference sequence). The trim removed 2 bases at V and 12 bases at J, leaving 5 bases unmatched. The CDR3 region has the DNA TGTGCCAGCAGTTTACGGGGACAGGGGGGACACACCTTC. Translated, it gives CASSLRGQGGHTF.

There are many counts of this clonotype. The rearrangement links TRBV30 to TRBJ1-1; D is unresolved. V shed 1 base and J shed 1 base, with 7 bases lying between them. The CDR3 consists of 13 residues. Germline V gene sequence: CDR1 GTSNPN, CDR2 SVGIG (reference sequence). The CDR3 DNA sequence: TGTGCCTGGAGTGGCACCGAGAACACTGAAGCTTTCTTT. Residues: CAWSGTENTEAFF. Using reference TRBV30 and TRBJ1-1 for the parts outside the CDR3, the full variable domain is SQTIHQWPATLVQPVGSPLSLECTVEGTSNPNLYWYRQAAGRGLQLLFYSVGIGQISSEVPQNLSASRPQDRQFILSSKKLLLSDSGFYLCAWSGTENTEAFFGQGTRLTVV.

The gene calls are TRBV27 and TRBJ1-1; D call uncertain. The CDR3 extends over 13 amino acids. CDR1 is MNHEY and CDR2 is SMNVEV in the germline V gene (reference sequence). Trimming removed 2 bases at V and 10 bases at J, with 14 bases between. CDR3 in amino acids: CASSLRQALTAFF. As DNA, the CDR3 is TGTGCCAGCAGTTTAAGGCAGGCACTGACAGCTTTCTTT.

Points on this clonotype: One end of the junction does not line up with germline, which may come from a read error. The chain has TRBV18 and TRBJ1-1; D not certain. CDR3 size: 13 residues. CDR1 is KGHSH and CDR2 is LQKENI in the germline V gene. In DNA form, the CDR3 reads TGTGTCAGCTCACAATCGGAAGCTACTGAAGCTTTCTTT. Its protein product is CVSSQSEATEAFF.

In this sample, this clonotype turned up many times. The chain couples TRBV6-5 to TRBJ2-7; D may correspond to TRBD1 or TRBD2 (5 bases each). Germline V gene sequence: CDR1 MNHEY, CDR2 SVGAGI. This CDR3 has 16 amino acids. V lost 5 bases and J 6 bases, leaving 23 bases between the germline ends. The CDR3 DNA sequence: TGTGCCAGCAGTCCGAACGTCCGAGGGGTAACTAGCGAGCAGTACTTC. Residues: CASSPNVRGVTSEQYF.